The 32 T cell receptor beta chains reported below all come from one sample, sequenced in a study of blood T cell repertoires in COVID-19. Clones were read by immunoSEQ multiplex PCR, and TCRdb kept only the in-frame ones, dropping some. The profile covers roughly 170,000 clones, with roughly 89% appearing a single time and 12% taken by the ten largest. Sequencing used peripheral blood. The origin of the receptors is a woman in her 70s with COVID-19, enrolled during active disease.

In nucleotides, the CDR3 is TGTGCCAGCAGCCAAGGGGTAGCGGGAGGGAGCAATGAGCAGTTCTTC. Amino acid sequence: CASSQGVAGGSNEQFF. The gene calls are TRBV3-1 (or the pseudogene TRBV3-2) and TRBJ2-1, with 11 positions matching TRBD2. Germline CDR1 reads LGHDT; CDR2 reads YNNKEL (reference sequence). V shed 1 base, J shed 6 bases, and the junction held 5 bases outside the gene matches. The CDR3 loop spans 16 amino acids.

V usage is TRBV19 and J usage is TRBJ1-3, with no clear D. CDR1 is LNHDA, CDR2 SQIVND, per germline (reference sequence). This CDR3 contains 16 residues. Trimming removed 7 bases at V and 0 bases at J, with 16 bases between. CDR3 loop: CASTRPIDRSGNTIYF. CDR3 in DNA: TGTGCCAGTACCAGGCCGATAGACCGCTCTGGAAACACCATATATTTT.

V is TRBV12-5 and J is TRBJ1-5; 9 bases fit TRBD1. Germline-derived CDR1 and CDR2 are LGHNT and FRNRAP. This CDR3 is 16 amino acids long. The V gene end was trimmed by 6 bases and the J gene end by 5 bases; junction bases not matched to a gene: 11. CDR3 DNA sequence: TGTGCTAGTGGCCTTCCAAGGAGGACAGGGGATCAGCCCCAGCATTTT. Translation: CASGLPRRTGDQPQHF.

The gene calls are TRBV2 and TRBJ2-7; tentatively, D is TRBD1 (5 bases). Germline values: CDR1 SNHLY, CDR2 FYNNEI. V was cut by 1 base and J by 1 base, with 8 bases left in between. This CDR3 is 14 amino acids long. The CDR3 reads CASSEGQPSYEQYF. The CDR3 region has the DNA TGTGCCAGCAGTGAAGGACAGCCATCCTACGAGCAGTACTTC.

This clone was detected many times. This chain links TRBV11-2 with TRBJ1-1; maybe TRBD1 (6 bases). The CDR3 is made up of 16 amino acids. Germline CDR1 reads SGHAT; CDR2 reads FQNNGV. V lost 2 bases and J 3 bases, leaving 16 bases between the germline ends. For the CDR3, the DNA is TGTGCCAGCAGCTTAAGGGGGGGCGAATGGGACACTGAAGCTTTCTTT. Its protein product is CASSLRGGEWDTEAFF.

The V and J genes are TRBV21-1 and TRBJ2-7; the D call of TRBD1 is as the table states it, not checked on the DNA. TRBV21-1 counts as a pseudogene. The CDR3 sequence is 14 residues long. CDR3 in amino acids: CASSKSGRHHEQYF. The CDR3 bases are TGTGCCAGCAGCAAAAGTGGCAGGCACCACGAGCAGTACTTC.

The V call is TRBV27, the J call TRBJ2-7; 10 bases align to TRBD1. There are 20 residues in the CDR3. The V gene's germline CDR1 is MNHEY and CDR2 SMNVEV (reference sequence). The V segment lost 5 bases and the J segment 5 bases; nucleotides outside the gene matches: 24. CDR3 sequence (DNA): TGTGCCAGCAGTCCAGGCTGGGGGACAGGGGTTCACCCATCGCTTGACGAGCAGTACTTC. Translation gives CASSPGWGTGVHPSLDEQYF.

This rearrangement joins TRBV7-8 to TRBJ1-1, with D possibly being TRBD1 (5 bases). The germline CDR1 and CDR2 sequences are SGHVS and FQNEAQ. The V end was cut by 6 bases, the J end by 1 base, with 15 bases between. The length of the CDR3 is 15 residues. The DNA of the CDR3 is TGTGCCAGCAGGTTAACCGGGACTCAGAACACTGAAGCTTTCTTT. Amino acid sequence: CASRLTGTQNTEAFF.

As to this clone: The junction differs from germline at one of its ends, possibly a read error. V usage is TRBV30 and J usage is TRBJ2-7, with 7 bases fitting TRBD2. Germline V CDR1 and CDR2: GTSNPN, SVGIG (reference sequence). The length of the CDR3 is 13 residues. The CDR3 sequence is CAWTGAPSGEQYF. CDR3 DNA: TGTGCATGGACGGGAGCACCTAGCGGTGAGCAGTACTTC.

The chain combines TRBV9 with TRBJ2-1, with 7 nucleotides matching TRBD2. CDR3 size: 14 residues. V lost 6 bases to trimming and J lost 4 bases; unmatched junction nucleotides: 7. The germline V gene has CDR1 SGDLS and CDR2 YYNGEE. The CDR3 DNA reads as TGTGCCAGCAACGGACTAGGCGGTTACAATGAGCAGTTCTTC. Translation gives CASNGLGGYNEQFF.

This chain uses TRBV4-1 with TRBJ2-3, with D possibly TRBD1 on 6 matching bases. Germline assignment: CDR1 MGHRA and CDR2 YSYEKL. The CDR3 loop spans 14 amino acids. V was trimmed by 5 bases and J by 0 bases, leaving 9 bases between them. The CDR3 spells CASSVGQSTDTQYF. In nucleotides, the CDR3 is TGCGCCAGCAGCGTCGGACAGAGCACAGATACGCAGTATTTT.

With respect to this clone: One junction end does not reproduce the germline sequence, and a read error may be involved. The chain uses TRBV2 and TRBJ2-5, with D possibly being TRBD2 (7 bases). In germline, CDR1 is SNHLY, CDR2 FYNNEI. This CDR3 contains 14 residues. CDR3 sequence: CASREEIGGATQYF. In nucleotides, the CDR3 is TGTGCCAGCAGGGAAGAGATTGGGGGGGCGACCCAGTACTTC. The whole variable domain, remainder taken from reference TRBV2 and TRBJ2-5, is EPEVTQTPSHQVTQMGQEVILRCVPISNHLYFYWYRQILGQKVEFLVSFYNNEISEKSEIFDDQFSVERPDGSNFTLKIRSTKLEDSAMYFCASREEIGGATQYFGPGTRLLVL.

This chain uses TRBV18 with TRBJ2-5; 10 nucleotides align to TRBD2. The CDR3 is 15 residues long. CDR1 is KGHSH, CDR2 LQKENI, per germline. V lost 5 bases to trimming and J lost 5 bases; unmatched junction nucleotides: 8. The CDR3 spells CASSTSGDPRETQYF. The DNA of the CDR3 is TGTGCCAGCTCAACTAGCGGGGACCCCCGGGAGACCCAGTACTTC.

V and J are TRBV6-5 and TRBJ1-5; D possibly corresponds to TRBD1 (5 bases). CDR3 length equals 14 residues. Per germline, CDR1 MNHEY and CDR2 SVGAGI. The V gene lost 6 bases and the J gene lost 4 bases, with 13 bases spanning the gap. Written as DNA, the CDR3 is TGTGCCAGCAGGATCGGGGGGATTAATCAGCCCCAGCATTTT. It specifies CASRIGGINQPQHF.

This clone was detected once. The V and J genes are TRBV28 and TRBJ2-1; TRBD2 agrees at 12 bases. The CDR3 covers 17 residues. In germline, CDR1 is MDHEN, CDR2 SYDVKM. J gave up 0 bases and V 7 bases, and 7 bases lay outside the gene matches. The CDR3 sequence is CASKRTSGIPSYNEQFF. In nucleotides, the CDR3 is TGTGCCAGCAAGAGGACTAGCGGGATCCCCTCCTACAATGAGCAGTTCTTC.

V and J are TRBV9 and TRBJ2-3, with D unclear. There are 14 residues in the CDR3. Germline lookup yields CDR1 SGDLS and CDR2 YYNGEE. Trimming shortened V by 3 bases and J by 5 bases, and 13 bases separated the two germline ends. The CDR3 sequence: CASSDPLRRDTQYF. The CDR3 DNA reads as TGTGCCAGCAGCGACCCGTTGAGGAGAGATACGCAGTATTTT.

The CDR3 here is CSASKVGGTQYF. For the CDR3, the DNA is TGCAGTGCGAGTAAGGTGGGGGGTACGCAGTATTTT. The chain employs TRBV20-1 and TRBJ2-3; perhaps TRBD2 as D (6 bases). The CDR3 is made up of 12 amino acids. The V end lost 6 bases, the J end lost 8 bases, and 15 bases lay between the germline ends. Germline lookup yields CDR1 DFQATT and CDR2 SNEGSKA (reference sequence).

The rearrangement joins TRBV28 to TRBJ1-2, with D perhaps matching TRBD1 (6 bases). Germline V gene data show CDR1 as MDHEN and CDR2 as SYDVKM. Trimming pared 6 bases from V and 6 bases from J, leaving 23 bases between. The CDR3 loop spans 16 amino acids. CDR3 in DNA: TGTGCCAGCAGCTCCACCTTCCAGGGGTTTTTTCATGGCTACACCTTC. Translated, it gives CASSSTFQGFFHGYTF.

The J gene is TRBJ1-2, the V gene TRBV18; D gene unclear. This CDR3 region has 16 residues. Trimming pared 3 bases from V and 7 bases from J, leaving 21 bases between. Germline CDR1 KGHSH, CDR2 LQKENI. The CDR3 region is CASSPGVLTDYLGYTF. The DNA for the CDR3 is TGTGCCAGCTCACCCGGGGTTTTGACGGACTATCTTGGCTACACCTTC.

The DNA for the CDR3 is TGTGCCAGCAGTTTGGGAGCCTACGAGCAGTACTTC. It is translated as CASSLGAYEQYF. The V call is TRBV28, the J call TRBJ2-7; maybe TRBD2 (5 bases). The CDR3 consists of 12 residues. Germline CDR1 is MDHEN and CDR2 is SYDVKM. V was pared by 3 bases and J by 2 bases, with 5 bases between.

This clone was found once. The CDR3 DNA is TGCGCCAGCAGCTTTAGAACTACCCAAGAGACCCAGTACTTC. Protein: CASSFRTTQETQYF. The chain is built from TRBV5-1 and TRBJ2-5, with no clear D. The CDR3 runs to 14 residues. Trimming stripped 2 bases from V and 1 base from J, with 9 bases between. From germline, CDR1 is SGHRS and CDR2 YFSETQ.

The chain combines TRBV11-1 with TRBJ2-7; TRBD2 is a possible D gene (6 bases). Germline V gives CDR1 SGHAT, CDR2 FQDESV (reference sequence). Trimming left V 5 bases short and J 1 base short, with 18 bases between. This CDR3 contains 16 residues. The CDR3 coding sequence is TGTGCCAGCAGCAAGAGTCCCGGGACTGATTCCTACGAGCAGTACTTC. This gives the protein CASSKSPGTDSYEQYF.

The V and J genes are TRBV14 and TRBJ2-2, with a weak D call TRBD1 (5 bases). The length of the CDR3 is 14 residues. Germline V gene data show CDR1 as SGHDN and CDR2 as FVKESK. V lost 2 bases and J 7 bases, leaving 11 bases between the germline ends. This CDR3 reads CASSQSRVDGELFF. CDR3 nucleotide sequence: TGTGCCAGCAGCCAAAGCAGGGTCGACGGGGAGCTGTTTTTT.

The chain uses TRBV5-1 and TRBJ2-3, with TRBD2 matching 8 bases. The CDR3 is made up of 16 amino acids. Germline V gene data show CDR1 as SGHRS and CDR2 as YFSETQ. V gave up 4 bases and J gave up 4 bases; unmatched junction bases: 11. The CDR3 protein is CASSQKAGVSADTQYF. The CDR3 DNA reads as TGCGCCAGCAGCCAAAAAGCGGGAGTGAGTGCAGATACGCAGTATTTT.

The chain has TRBV5-1 and TRBJ2-3; 11 bases line up with TRBD2. The germline CDR1 and CDR2 sequences are SGHRS and YFSETQ. V lost 4 bases to trimming and J lost 0 bases; unmatched junction nucleotides: 7. The CDR3 spans 17 residues. This CDR3 reads CASSPGTSGTSTDTQYF. The CDR3, as DNA: TGCGCCAGCAGCCCGGGGACTAGCGGAACTAGCACAGATACGCAGTATTTT. The variable domain in full, completed from reference TRBV5-1 and TRBJ2-3, reads KAGVTQTPRYLIKTRGQQVTLSCSPISGHRSVSWYQQTPGQGLQFLFEYFSETQRNKGNFPGRFSGRQFSNSRSEMNVSTLELGDSALYLCASSPGTSGTSTDTQYFGPGTRLTVL.

The CDR3 spells CASSNLGAAEQYF. As DNA, the CDR3 is TGTGCCAGTAGTAACCTGGGGGCGGCCGAGCAGTACTTC. This chain connects TRBV19 to TRBJ2-7; D is possibly TRBD1 (6 bases). Germline values: CDR1 LNHDA, CDR2 SQIVND (reference sequence). V was pared by 4 bases and J by 6 bases, with 13 bases between. The CDR3 is 13 amino acids. Variable domain in full (rest from reference TRBV19 and TRBJ2-7): DGGITQSPKYLFRKEGQNVTLSCEQNLNHDAMYWYRQDPGQGLRLIYYSQIVNDFQKGDIAEGYSVSREKKESFPLTVTSAQKNPTAFYLCASSNLGAAEQYFGPGTRLTVT.

This chain connects TRBV5-1 to TRBJ2-3; 9 positions match TRBD2. The germline V gene has CDR1 SGHRS and CDR2 YFSETQ. The V gene end was trimmed by 0 bases and the J gene end by 3 bases; junction bases not matched to a gene: 2. There are 15 residues in the CDR3. CDR3 DNA: TGCGCCAGCAGCTTGGAAGCGGGAGGTACAGATACGCAGTATTTT. Residues: CASSLEAGGTDTQYF.

The genes are TRBV9 and TRBJ1-6, with TRBD1 matching 7 bases. Trimming cost V 5 bases and J 10 bases; bases outside gene matches: 12. This CDR3 region has 15 residues. Germline loops: CDR1 SGDLS, CDR2 YYNGEE. The CDR3 bases are TGTGCCAGCAGAAGCGACAGGGTCGAGAGGTCACCCCTCCACTTT. This translates into CASRSDRVERSPLHF.

The V and J genes are TRBV28 and TRBJ1-4, with D possibly matching TRBD1 (5 bases). The CDR3 extends over 13 amino acids. V was clipped by 7 bases and J by 10 bases, with 16 bases between them. CDR1 and CDR2 from the germline V gene are MDHEN and SYDVKM. The CDR3 nucleotides read TGTGCCAGCACGGGGGGGGTTGGCGGAAAACTGTTTTTT. This encodes CASTGGVGGKLFF. Complete variable domain (other parts from reference TRBV28 and TRBJ1-4): DVKVTQSSRYLVKRTGEKVFLECVQDMDHENMFWYRQDPGLGLRLIYFSYDVKMKEKGDIPEGYSVSREKKERFSLILESASTNQTSMYLCASTGGVGGKLFFGSGTQLSVL.

The J gene is TRBJ1-1, the V gene TRBV7-3, with 9 positions matching TRBD1. CDR1 and CDR2 (germline): SGHTA, FQGTGA. J gave up 5 bases and V 5 bases, and 9 bases lay outside the gene matches. The CDR3 loop spans 15 amino acids. This chain's CDR3 is CASSPRTGAPTEAFF. DNA of the CDR3: TGTGCCAGCAGCCCGCGGACAGGGGCGCCTACTGAAGCTTTCTTT.

This clone was seen ten or more times. CDR3 in amino acids: CASSTPGGPRQYF. Written as DNA, the CDR3 is TGTGCCAGCAGTACTCCGGGAGGCCCTCGGCAGTACTTC. This rearrangement joins TRBV27 to TRBJ2-7; TRBD2 matches at 7 bases. This CDR3 region has 13 residues. Germline CDR1 MNHEY, CDR2 SMNVEV (reference sequence). V lost 5 bases, J lost 9 bases, and 10 bases stayed unmatched.

This clone was counted a single time. Its ends do not fully match the called genes, so a read error is possible. CDR3 region: CASRLDSLTTDTQYF. In DNA form, the CDR3 reads TGTGCCAGCAGATTGGACAGTCTGACCACAGATACGCAGTATTTT. This chain joins TRBV5-4 and TRBJ2-3; TRBD1 is a possible D gene (6 bases). Germline V gene sequence: CDR1 SGHNT, CDR2 YYREEE (reference sequence). The length of the CDR3 is 15 residues.